The table lists the clone carrying this TCR beta chain with a few counts. What it recognizes is unknown. The data stem from a study of Graves' ophthalmopathy and Graves' hyperthyroidism. Regarding the study as a whole: Most thyroid clonotypes with frequency above 0.001 were detected in blood too. In separating ophthalmopathy from stable hyperthyroidism, a 13-signature model achieved about 90% sensitivity and around 81% specificity.

The authors used Ficoll-Paque density gradient centrifugation to separate PBMCs. The input was roughly 10 ml of fresh peripheral blood. TCR beta CDR3 regions were amplified from RNA transcripts. The first-round RT-PCR employed HTBI primers together with the Qiagen OneStep RT-PCR kit. A multiplex PCR was then performed as the second round. TCRdb re-analysed the multiplex PCR reads in MiXCR, keeping a single row per CDR3 protein. The table records 600,000 to 950,000 distinct CDR3 sequences, around 40% of them present only once. After removal of 7 bases from V and 5 bases from J, the junction contained 5 bases not matched to a gene. From germline, CDR1 is MNHEY and CDR2 SVGEGT. The CDR3 extends over 14 amino acids.

The gene calls are TRBV6-2 or TRBV6-3 and TRBJ2-5, with 12 bases matching TRBD2. Input material: peripheral blood. The TCR was taken from an adult man with Graves' ophthalmopathy. The CDR3 DNA reads TGTGCCAGCAACGGACTAGCGGGATGGGAGACCCAGTACTTC. Translating gives CASNGLAGWETQYF.